The subject of this entry is one T cell receptor (beta chain). Its antigen is currently unknown. Sequence at one end of the junction differs from germline and may be a read error. The sample comes from a study of long-term antiretroviral therapy in people with HIV. There was at least one pre-ART PBMC sample for each donor, plus at least two post-ART PBMC samples. Every single participant having HIV got treatment inside the United States. Running of the v3.0 immunoSEQ assay took place at survey level. 40,000-50,000 T-cell genomes per sample were the sequencing target. Libraries were prepared by immunoSEQ multiplex PCR; TCRdb keeps only in-frame clonotypes and omits some of them. The data show some 18,000 clones, with about three quarters seen just once and more than 14% held by the top ten. Study-wide results and caveats: For ART adherence, viral resistance and therapy changes, no data were available.

CDR1 is MNHNY and CDR2 is SVGAGI in the germline V gene (reference sequence). This CDR3 has 12 residues. The TCR sequence derives from a young man with HIV. Sequencing was performed on unsorted PBMCs, taken 2.1 to 2.2 years before starting antiretroviral therapy. The rearrangement links TRBV6-6 to TRBJ1-1; D uncertain. The CDR3 loop is CAISDMGSEAFF. The CDR3 coding sequence is TGTGCCATCAGTGATATGGGCTCTGAAGCTTTCTTT.